Sequencing of this TCR beta chain was carried out in a study of blood T cell repertoires in COVID-19. This clone was observed once. At the DNA level, this CDR3 is encoded by other sequences in the same sample as well. The germline V gene has CDR1 MNHNS and CDR2 SASEGT. The ends lost 2 bases at V and 3 bases at J; junction bases unmatched: 3. The CDR3 runs to 15 residues. Produced via immunoSEQ multiplex PCR; TCRdb's table is partial and in-frame only. Here the sample spans about 170,000 clones, more than 75% being singletons. The chain has TRBV6-1 and TRBJ2-7, with 11 bases fitting TRBD2. The sequencing input was peripheral blood. This sequence originates from a middle-aged man who had recovered from COVID-19. CDR3 sequence: CASSELAGGLYEQYF. CDR3 nucleotides: TGTGCCAGCAGTGAACTAGCGGGGGGACTCTACGAGCAGTACTTC.